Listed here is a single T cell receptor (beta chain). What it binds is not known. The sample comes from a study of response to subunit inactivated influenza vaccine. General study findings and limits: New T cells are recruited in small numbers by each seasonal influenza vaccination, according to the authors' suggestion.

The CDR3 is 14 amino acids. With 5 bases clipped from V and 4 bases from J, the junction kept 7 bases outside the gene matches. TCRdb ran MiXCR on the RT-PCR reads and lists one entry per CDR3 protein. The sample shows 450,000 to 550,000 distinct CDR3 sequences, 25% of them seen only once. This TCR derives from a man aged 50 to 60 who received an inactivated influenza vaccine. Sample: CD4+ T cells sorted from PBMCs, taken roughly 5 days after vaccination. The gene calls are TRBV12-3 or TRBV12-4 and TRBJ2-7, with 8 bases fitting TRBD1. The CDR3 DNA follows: TGTGCCAGCAGTCAAGACAGGGGAAGGTACGAGCAGTACTTC. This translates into CASSQDRGRYEQYF.